These 7 T cell receptor beta chains were sequenced from one sample in a study of blood T cell repertoires in COVID-19 (dated by TCRdb to 2020 to 2021). Libraries were made using the immunoSEQ multiplex PCR assay. In TCRdb, the immuneACCESS table is reduced to in-frame sequences with V and J assigned. These tables do not hold every clone; where another copy was compared, an unresolved V gene accounts for under half, and the others remain unexplained. The sample table lists over 25,000 clones, approximately 85% of them with a count of one. Around 8.6% of the sample is held by the ten biggest clonotypes. Sequencing was performed on peripheral blood. Receptors originate from a man of 80 years or more with active COVID-19.

The chain recombines TRBV27 with TRBJ1-2; D uncertain. CDR3 length: 15 amino acids. V shed 3 bases and J shed 3 bases, with 14 bases lying between them. CDR1 and CDR2 (germline): MNHEY, SMNVEV (reference sequence). CDR3 bases: TGTGCCAGCAGTTTGAGACCTGACTCATACTATGGCTACACCTTC. Translated, it gives CASSLRPDSYYGYTF.

The chain recombines TRBV4-1 with TRBJ2-7; perhaps TRBD1 as D (6 bases). Trimming cost V 3 bases and J 4 bases, with 16 bases left between them. The CDR3 length is 15 residues. Germline-derived CDR1 and CDR2 are MGHRA and YSYEKL. CDR3 sequence: CASSQAPGTLYEQYF. Here the CDR3 DNA reads TGCGCCAGCAGCCAGGCACCCGGGACACTTTACGAGCAGTACTTC.

V and J are TRBV6-6 and TRBJ2-7; TRBD1 matches at 7 bases. Germline lookup yields CDR1 MNHNY and CDR2 SVGAGI (reference sequence). V gave up 7 bases and J gave up 3 bases; unmatched junction bases: 3. CDR3 length: 12 residues. CDR3 sequence: CASKAGGYEQYF. As DNA, the CDR3 is TGTGCCAGCAAGGCAGGGGGCTACGAGCAGTACTTC.

The J gene is TRBJ1-2, the V gene TRBV5-1; D gene ambiguous. The CDR3 consists of 14 residues. The V gene's germline CDR1 is SGHRS and CDR2 YFSETQ. V gave up 1 base and J gave up 2 bases, with 9 bases separating them. As DNA, the CDR3 is TGCGCCAGCAGCTTGTGGAGTCAGAACTATGGCTACACCTTC. Encoded protein: CASSLWSQNYGYTF. Looking up the rest from reference TRBV5-1 and TRBJ1-2 gives the full variable domain: KAGVTQTPRYLIKTRGQQVTLSCSPISGHRSVSWYQQTPGQGLQFLFEYFSETQRNKGNFPGRFSGRQFSNSRSEMNVSTLELGDSALYLCASSLWSQNYGYTFGSGTRLTVV.

The V gene is TRBV29-1, the J gene TRBJ2-1; 12 nucleotides agree with TRBD2. Trimming took 2 bases from V and 9 from J; bases not matched to a gene: 5. Germline V gives CDR1 SQVTM, CDR2 ANQGSEA. There are 14 residues in the CDR3. The CDR3 nucleotides read TGCAGCGTTGAACTAGCGGGGGGGCTCGGTGAGCAGTTCTTC. Its protein product is CSVELAGGLGEQFF.

This clone was seen only once. The chain couples TRBV7-9 to TRBJ1-1; possible D gene TRBD1, 6 bases. Germline CDR1 is SEHNR and CDR2 is FQNEAQ (reference sequence). This CDR3 is 12 amino acids long. V lost 5 bases to trimming and J lost 7 bases, with 11 bases between them. The CDR3 coding sequence is TGTGCCAGCAGCCGGGGGGCCTATGAAGCTTTCTTT. Protein sequence: CASSRGAYEAFF.

This clone showed up just once. The chain has TRBV6-5 and TRBJ2-5; possibly TRBD2 for D (5 bases). Trimming left V 6 bases short and J 2 bases short, with 16 bases between. This CDR3 comprises 15 residues. The germline gives CDR1 MNHEY, CDR2 SVGAGI. CDR3 sequence: CASSGGQQRQETQYF. The CDR3 DNA sequence: TGTGCCAGCAGCGGAGGTCAGCAACGACAAGAGACCCAGTACTTC.